The 17 T cell receptor beta chains below come from one sample, sequenced in a study of cytomegalovirus exposure and HLA in healthy donors. 13 Jbeta primers and 60 Vbeta primers were used for the PCR. Some clones are missing from TCRdb's copy, which holds only in-frame ones; the method was immunoSEQ multiplex PCR. The data contain about 130,000 clones, around 81% of them singletons. Sequenced input: PBMCs. The receptors come from a female donor in good health and CMV-seronegative.

The V gene is TRBV28, the J gene TRBJ1-6; 8 nucleotides agree with TRBD1. The CDR3 contains 16 residues. Losses at the gene ends were 2 bases for V and 9 bases for J; bases not matched to a gene: 9. Germline CDR1 and CDR2: MDHEN and SYDVKM. CDR3 in amino acids: CASSLPRTGSGSPLHF. DNA of the CDR3: TGTGCCAGCAGTTTACCCCGGACAGGGTCTGGTTCACCCCTCCACTTT.

The genes are TRBV21-1 and TRBJ2-1; no DNA check was done on the table's D call, TRBD2. TRBV21-1 is tagged as a pseudogene. This CDR3 is built from 19 residues. The CDR3 loop reads CASSNLGIAGVFSYNEQFF. DNA of the CDR3: TGTGCCAGCAGCAACCTCGGAATAGCGGGAGTATTTTCCTACAATGAGCAGTTCTTC.

In its sample, this clone was seen once. The chain recombines TRBV7-9 with TRBJ2-5; D is perhaps TRBD1 (6 bases). V was cut by 3 bases and J by 5 bases, with 13 bases left in between. This CDR3 contains 14 residues. Germline V gene sequence: CDR1 SEHNR, CDR2 FQNEAQ (reference sequence). The CDR3 is CASSFYRDTETQYF. DNA of the CDR3: TGTGCCAGCAGCTTTTACAGGGATACGGAGACCCAGTACTTC.

This clone was seen a handful of times. The DNA of the CDR3 is TGTGCCATCAGGAGGTCGGGGCTAGCGGCCATGAACGAGCAGTACTTC. Translation: CAIRRSGLAAMNEQYF. The rearrangement uses TRBV10-3 and TRBJ2-7, with TRBD2 matching 7 bases. Per germline, CDR1 ENHRY and CDR2 SYGVKD. The CDR3 is made up of 16 amino acids. With 6 bases clipped from V and 5 bases from J, the junction kept 16 bases outside the gene matches.

The chain has TRBV6-5 and TRBJ2-3, with TRBD2 matching 9 bases. V dropped 4 bases and J dropped 4; count of bases not matched to a gene: 6. This CDR3 has 15 amino acids. Germline values: CDR1 MNHEY, CDR2 SVGAGI. This chain's CDR3 is CASSFSGRGPDTQYF. For the CDR3, the DNA is TGTGCCAGCAGTTTTAGCGGGAGAGGCCCAGATACGCAGTATTTT.

This rearrangement joins TRBV2 to TRBJ2-4, with D maybe TRBD1 (6 bases). The germline V gene has CDR1 SNHLY and CDR2 FYNNEI. V shed 6 bases and J shed 1 base, with 16 bases lying between them. This CDR3 has 16 amino acids. CDR3 amino acids: CASRAQGFSAKNIQYF. CDR3 bases: TGTGCCAGCAGAGCACAGGGATTTTCGGCCAAAAACATTCAGTACTTC.

This rearrangement joins TRBV11-1 to TRBJ1-1; D is unclear. Germline V CDR1 and CDR2: SGHAT, FQDESV (reference sequence). The V end was cut by 0 bases, the J end by 3 bases, with 11 bases between. This CDR3 contains 15 residues. DNA of the CDR3: TGTGCCAGCAGCTTAGCCGGGAGTTCCCACACTGAAGCTTTCTTT. Translation: CASSLAGSSHTEAFF.

The chain is built from TRBV7-9 and TRBJ2-5; 11 positions agree with TRBD2. Germline trimming cut 5 bases from V and 2 bases from J; bases unmatched to any gene: 4. The CDR3 sequence is 15 residues long. CDR1 and CDR2 from the germline V gene are SEHNR and FQNEAQ (reference sequence). The CDR3 bases are TGTGCCAGCAGCGTGGGACTAGCGGAGCAAGAGACCCAGTACTTC. It yields the protein CASSVGLAEQETQYF.

This chain uses TRBV6-1 with TRBJ1-4, with D possibly TRBD1 on 5 matching bases. Looked up from germline, CDR1 is MNHNS and CDR2 is SASEGT. The CDR3 consists of 14 residues. V was pared by 9 bases and J by 7 bases, with 18 bases between. The CDR3 loop is CASTIDSSREKLFF. For the CDR3, the DNA is TGTGCCAGTACAATCGACAGTTCTCGTGAAAAACTGTTTTTT.

J is TRBJ2-7 and V is TRBV28; D gene ambiguous. Trimming pared 6 bases from V and 4 bases from J, leaving 7 bases between. Germline CDR1 MDHEN, CDR2 SYDVKM. This CDR3 comprises 11 residues. CDR3 in amino acids: CASSSNYEQYF. In DNA form, the CDR3 reads TGTGCCAGCAGCTCTAATTACGAGCAGTACTTC.

As for this clone: Compared with germline, one end of the junction differs, possibly owing to a read error. This chain joins TRBV7-8 and TRBJ2-2, with TRBD2 identical over 10 bases. The germline V gene has CDR1 SGHVS and CDR2 FQNEAQ. The CDR3 sequence is 14 residues long. CDR3 in DNA: TGTGCCAGCACCTTAGCGGGAGGCACCGGGGAGCTGTTTTTT. It encodes CASTLAGGTGELFF. The full variable domain, completed using reference TRBV7-8 and TRBJ2-2, is GAGVSQSPRYKVAKRGQDVALRCDPISGHVSLFWYQQALGQGPEFLTYFQNEAQLDKSGLPSDRFFAERPEGSVSTLKIQRTQQEDSAVYLCASTLAGGTGELFFGEGSRLTVL.

The J gene is TRBJ2-7, the V gene TRBV25-1, with D possibly matching TRBD2 (7 bases). CDR1 MGHDK and CDR2 SYGVNS come from the germline V gene. This CDR3 region has 13 residues. V shed 11 bases and J shed 1 base, with 15 bases lying between them. This chain's CDR3 is CAAKGGVSYEQYF. CDR3 coding DNA: TGTGCCGCCAAGGGGGGGGTTTCCTACGAGCAGTACTTC.

About this clone itself: Sequence at one end of the junction differs from germline and may be a read error. The chain employs TRBV7-9 and TRBJ2-5; TRBD2 aligns across 10 bases. The CDR3 is 17 amino acids. Germline V gene lookup returns CDR1 SEHNR and CDR2 FQNEAQ (reference sequence). CDR3 sequence reads: CSSSAGLALRFKETQYF. The DNA of the CDR3 is TGTTCCAGCAGCGCGGGACTAGCGCTAAGATTTAAAGAGACCCAGTACTTC.

The CDR3 reads CASSQTWGQFNQPQHF. CDR3 in DNA: TGTGCCAGCAGCCAGACGTGGGGGCAGTTCAATCAGCCCCAGCATTTT. The V gene is TRBV27, the J gene TRBJ1-5, with a weak D call TRBD1 (6 bases). In germline, CDR1 is MNHEY, CDR2 SMNVEV (reference sequence). V was clipped by 6 bases and J by 3 bases, with 18 bases between them. The CDR3 totals 16 residues.

The chain is built from TRBV19 and TRBJ1-1; tentative D call: TRBD1 (6 bases). The CDR3 runs 14 residues. CDR1 and CDR2 (germline): LNHDA, SQIVND (reference sequence). V gave up 5 bases and J gave up 3 bases, with 13 bases separating them. The CDR3 nucleotides are TGTGCCAGTAGTGTAAAACAGGGACACACTGAAGCTTTCTTT. Translation gives CASSVKQGHTEAFF.

The chain couples TRBV15 to TRBJ1-1; unclear D gene. This CDR3 is built from 16 residues. V lost 0 bases and J lost 1, with 12 bases in between. Germline V gives CDR1 LNHNV, CDR2 YYDKDF (reference sequence). This CDR3 is CATSRDYGRGNTEAFF. In DNA form, the CDR3 reads TGTGCCACCAGCAGAGATTACGGCCGGGGGAACACTGAAGCTTTCTTT.

The CDR3 sequence is CATDRTANYGYTF. CDR3 bases: TGTGCCACCGATCGTACAGCTAACTATGGCTACACCTTC. The rearrangement links TRBV2 to TRBJ1-2, with D hard to call. The CDR3 extends over 13 amino acids. V lost 10 bases and J 0 bases, leaving 12 bases between the germline ends. Germline CDR1 reads SNHLY; CDR2 reads FYNNEI.